This is a list of T cell receptor beta chains from one sample in a study of cytomegalovirus exposure and HLA in healthy donors. Profiling relied on immunoSEQ multiplex PCR, and the TCRdb table lists in-frame clones only, not all of them. There are around 100,000 clones in the sample; roughly 70% occur only once, and about 4.2% lies in the top ten. The sample was PBMCs. These TCRs come from a woman in her 40s in good health and CMV-seropositive. The conserved cysteine and the conserved F or W are not part of the CDR3 here. The order of the fields is V gene, J gene, CDR3 protein.

V: TRBV28
J: TRBJ1-5
CDR3: ASSLVQGYSNQPQH

V: TRBV4-1
J: TRBJ2-1
CDR3: ASSQVGGGAHEQF

V: TRBV19
J: TRBJ2-7
CDR3: ASSTKSGAPTYEQY

V: TRBV18
J: TRBJ2-7
CDR3: ASSELGPPGEQY

V: TRBV9
J: TRBJ1-4
CDR3: ASSVGGGRVNEKLF

V: TRBV11-2
J: TRBJ2-3
CDR3: ASSPGLAGGQSTDTQY

V: TRBV12-5
J: TRBJ2-1
CDR3: ASSTRGGGGALNEQF

V: TRBV11-3
J: TRBJ1-6
CDR3: ASSSHRETGSPLH

V: TRBV19
J: TRBJ2-5
CDR3: ASSISGGGRETQY

V: TRBV6-4
J: TRBJ1-6
CDR3: ASSDSTGGSPLH

V: TRBV5-1
J: TRBJ2-5
CDR3: ASSQIPASGSGSGTQY

V: TRBV6-5
J: TRBJ1-4
CDR3: ASSFPSGSPNEKLF

V: TRBV5-6
J: TRBJ2-2
CDR3: ASSLGPGQITGELF

V: TRBV5-6
J: TRBJ2-7
CDR3: ASSPGQGSYEQY

V: TRBV7-2
J: TRBJ1-1
CDR3: ASSLGGQGSGWVEAF

V: TRBV7-8
J: TRBJ1-3
CDR3: ASSLAGTGNILSSGNTIY

V: TRBV6-1
J: TRBJ2-2
CDR3: ASSEGLNTGELF

V: TRBV7-9
J: TRBJ2-3
CDR3: ASSLGTSGRTDTQY

V: TRBV2
J: TRBJ2-1
CDR3: ASRGSGLGEQF

V: TRBV9
J: TRBJ1-5
CDR3: ASSVAGSNQPQH

V: TRBV29-1
J: TRBJ2-3
CDR3: SVGTSGADTQY

V: TRBV4-3
J: TRBJ2-7
CDR3: ASSQETNRAYEQY

V: TRBV2
J: NA
CDR3: ASSGNRISYEQY

V: TRBV7-2
J: TRBJ2-7
CDR3: ASYLNGQGLYEQY

V: TRBV19
J: TRBJ2-2
CDR3: ASSAGLAGYTGELF

V: TRBV19
J: TRBJ1-2
CDR3: ASSTSDRGPYGYT

V: TRBV4-3
J: TRBJ2-5
CDR3: ASSPLIGEEETQY

V: TRBV7-9
J: TRBJ1-5
CDR3: SSSLGGSNQPQH

V: TRBV2
J: TRBJ2-5
CDR3: ASSDGTSETQY

V: TRBV7-9
J: TRBJ1-4
CDR3: ASSQGASNEKLF

V: TRBV7-8
J: TRBJ1-2
CDR3: ASSSAGQGSRGYT

V: TRBV5-1
J: TRBJ2-7
CDR3: ASSLARTVIYEQY

V: TRBV6-5
J: TRBJ2-3
CDR3: ASSYSSSGGEDTQY

V: TRBV10-3
J: TRBJ1-1
CDR3: AISNQGPEAF

V: TRBV6-1
J: TRBJ1-4
CDR3: ASSWSEKLF